This T cell receptor (beta chain) was documented in a study of T cells in Graves' hyperthyroidism and ophthalmopathy. The study, taken as a whole, reports: Most expanded thyroid clonotypes above 0.001 recurred in blood.

Worth noting for this clonotype: Its specificity is unknown.

Amplification yielded TCR beta CDR3 regions, with RNA transcripts as the source. HTBI primers were employed in a first-round RT-PCR of the TCR CDR3. TCRdb processed the multiplex PCR reads anew with MiXCR; each CDR3 protein has one entry. The table records roughly 840,000 distinct CDR3 sequences, roughly 40% of them present only once. A patient was excluded if there was uncontrolled infection, other autoimmune disease, pregnancy or lactation. The CDR3 extends over 14 amino acids. Germline trimming cut 8 bases from V and 8 bases from J; bases unmatched to any gene: 11. Germline CDR1 SGHDN, CDR2 FVKESK.

The rearrangement joins TRBV14 to TRBJ1-4, with TRBD1 identical over 7 bases. Sample: blood. This TCR came from a man between 18 and 29 years old with Graves' hyperthyroidism. The DNA of the CDR3 is TGTGCCAGCGGCCCGACAGGGACACAGGAAAAACTGTTTTTT. This gives the protein CASGPTGTQEKLFF.